The rows below give T cell receptor beta chains drawn from one sample of a study of T-cell reconstitution after alpha-beta-depleted transplantation in children. TCRdb reprocessed the PCR reads via MiXCR and lists one record per CDR3 protein. The table has under 350,000 distinct CDR3 sequences, more than 9% seen once; the top ten hold 10%. This specimen was PBMCs from the stem cell graft donor, taken from the stem cell graft. The receptors derive from a human donor who donated a stem cell graft to a child with SCID. CDR3s include the opening cysteine and the closing phenylalanine or tryptophan. The order of the fields is J gene, clone size, V gene, D gene, CDR3 protein, CDR3 DNA. A D gene is named only where the DNA matches it firmly. Rows give clone size only sometimes, using once, few, many, or a class for an expanded clone.

j_call: TRBJ1-2
clone_size: .
v_call: TRBV14
d_call: .
cdr3_aa: CASSPLWVPYGYTF
cdr3_nt: TGTGCCAGCAGTCCGCTCTGGGTCCCCTATGGCTACACCTTC

j_call: TRBJ2-7
clone_size: .
v_call: TRBV29-1
d_call: .
cdr3_aa: CSVEDSVYEQYF
cdr3_nt: TGCAGCGTGGAGGACAGCGTCTACGAGCAGTACTTC

j_call: TRBJ2-1
clone_size: .
v_call: TRBV7-3
d_call: .
cdr3_aa: CASSLNPVVGGFNEQFF
cdr3_nt: TGTGCCAGCAGCTTAAACCCCGTGGTGGGGGGTTTCAATGAGCAGTTCTTC

j_call: TRBJ2-6
clone_size: many
v_call: TRBV9
d_call: .
cdr3_aa: CASSPTWTVSGANVLTF
cdr3_nt: TGTGCCAGCAGCCCTACCTGGACAGTCTCTGGGGCCAACGTCCTGACTTTC

j_call: TRBJ2-3
clone_size: many
v_call: TRBV24-1
d_call: TRBD2
cdr3_aa: CATSVGTSGGIGDTQYF
cdr3_nt: TGTGCCACCAGCGTTGGGACTAGCGGGGGGATTGGCGATACGCAGTATTTT

j_call: TRBJ2-1
clone_size: many
v_call: TRBV29-1
d_call: .
cdr3_aa: CSGEGVLYNEQFF
cdr3_nt: TGCAGCGGGGAAGGGGTTTTGTACAATGAGCAGTTCTTC

j_call: TRBJ2-3
clone_size: many
v_call: TRBV2
d_call: .
cdr3_aa: CASSESGAFGDTQYF
cdr3_nt: TGTGCCAGCAGTGAATCGGGGGCCTTTGGAGATACGCAGTATTTT

j_call: TRBJ2-3
clone_size: many
v_call: TRBV7-2
d_call: .
cdr3_aa: CASSQGFADTQYF
cdr3_nt: TGTGCCAGCAGCCAAGGTTTTGCAGATACGCAGTATTTT

j_call: TRBJ1-1
clone_size: many
v_call: TRBV25-1
d_call: TRBD1
cdr3_aa: CASSVTGQMNTEAFF
cdr3_nt: TGTGCCAGCAGTGTGACGGGACAGATGAACACTGAAGCTTTCTTT

j_call: TRBJ1-1
clone_size: few
v_call: TRBV7-2
d_call: .
cdr3_aa: CASSTPVREHTEAFF
cdr3_nt: TGTGCCAGCAGCACCCCGGTCAGGGAGCACACTGAAGCTTTCTTT

j_call: TRBJ2-1
clone_size: few
v_call: TRBV27
d_call: TRBD1
cdr3_aa: CASSLSVQGAYEQFF
cdr3_nt: TGTGCCAGCAGTTTATCAGTACAGGGGGCTTATGAGCAGTTCTTC

j_call: TRBJ1-1
clone_size: few
v_call: TRBV5-1
d_call: .
cdr3_aa: CASRPPGYTEAFF
cdr3_nt: TGCGCCAGCAGACCCCCAGGGTACACTGAAGCTTTCTTT

j_call: TRBJ2-5
clone_size: .
v_call: TRBV12-3/TRBV12-4
d_call: .
cdr3_aa: CATMEGAGVETQYF
cdr3_nt: TGTGCCACCATGGAGGGAGCGGGTGTCGAGACCCAGTACTTC

j_call: TRBJ1-1
clone_size: many
v_call: TRBV5-1
d_call: .
cdr3_aa: CASSSITPNTEAFF
cdr3_nt: TGCGCCAGCAGCTCTATCACGCCGAACACTGAAGCTTTCTTT

j_call: TRBJ2-5
clone_size: .
v_call: TRBV20-1
d_call: TRBD1
cdr3_aa: CSALRTGGGTQYF
cdr3_nt: TGCAGTGCCCTTCGGACAGGGGGAGGGACCCAGTACTTC

j_call: TRBJ1-1
clone_size: many
v_call: TRBV5-1
d_call: .
cdr3_aa: CASSFYAWGTEAFF
cdr3_nt: TGCGCCAGCAGCTTCTACGCGTGGGGCACTGAAGCTTTCTTT

j_call: TRBJ1-5
clone_size: .
v_call: TRBV2
d_call: TRBD1
cdr3_aa: CASSEYRGDQPQHF
cdr3_nt: TGTGCCAGCAGTGAATACAGGGGTGACCAGCCCCAGCATTTT

j_call: TRBJ2-2
clone_size: few
v_call: TRBV12-3/TRBV12-4
d_call: .
cdr3_aa: CASSLMSGELFF
cdr3_nt: TGTGCCAGCAGTTTAATGTCCGGGGAGCTGTTTTTT

j_call: TRBJ2-7
clone_size: few
v_call: TRBV6-4
d_call: .
cdr3_aa: CASSVVDYEQYF
cdr3_nt: TGTGCCAGCAGTGTGGTGGACTACGAGCAGTACTTC

j_call: TRBJ1-4
clone_size: many
v_call: TRBV12-3/TRBV12-4
d_call: TRBD1
cdr3_aa: CASSSGTGNEKLFF
cdr3_nt: TGTGCCAGCAGTTCCGGGACAGGCAATGAAAAACTGTTTTTT

j_call: TRBJ2-7
clone_size: .
v_call: TRBV12-5
d_call: .
cdr3_aa: CASGALVSEQYF
cdr3_nt: TGTGCTAGTGGTGCGTTAGTGAGCGAGCAGTACTTC

j_call: TRBJ1-1
clone_size: many
v_call: TRBV25-1
d_call: .
cdr3_aa: CASSGNPGFMNTEAFF
cdr3_nt: TGTGCCAGCAGTGGCAATCCGGGCTTCATGAACACTGAAGCTTTCTTT

j_call: TRBJ2-1
clone_size: few
v_call: TRBV20-1
d_call: TRBD2
cdr3_aa: CSASRLAGTNEQFF
cdr3_nt: TGCAGTGCTAGTAGACTAGCGGGGACTAATGAGCAGTTCTTC

j_call: TRBJ1-2
clone_size: .
v_call: TRBV5-1
d_call: .
cdr3_aa: CASSLTAEFHYGYTF
cdr3_nt: TGCGCCAGCAGCTTGACAGCCGAATTCCACTATGGCTACACCTTC

j_call: TRBJ2-3
clone_size: many
v_call: TRBV11-2
d_call: TRBD1
cdr3_aa: CASSIGQGYDTQYF
cdr3_nt: TGTGCCAGCAGCATTGGACAGGGTTATGATACGCAGTATTTT

j_call: TRBJ2-6
clone_size: .
v_call: TRBV6-1
d_call: .
cdr3_aa: CARFSEFSSGANVLTF
cdr3_nt: TGTGCCAGATTCTCGGAATTCAGCTCTGGGGCCAACGTCCTGACTTTC

j_call: TRBJ2-5
clone_size: .
v_call: TRBV27
d_call: .
cdr3_aa: CASSLIRLGRTGGETQYF
cdr3_nt: TGTGCCAGCAGTTTAATCCGCCTCGGCAGGACTGGGGGGGAGACCCAGTACTTC